This TCR beta chain was captured by sequencing in a study of T-cell reconstitution after alpha-beta-depleted transplantation in children. Study-wide points: Fresh T-cell production supplied most of the T-cell counts and diversity seen one year after transplant.

From germline, CDR1 is MDHEN and CDR2 SYDVKM. Trimming shortened V by 6 bases and J by 7 bases, and 16 bases separated the two germline ends. CDR3 size: 14 residues. As concerns this clonotype: Its specificity is not known.

The library targeted TCRbeta and was prepared with unique molecular identifiers. TCRdb ran MiXCR on the PCR reads and lists one entry per CDR3 protein. The table records about 980,000 distinct CDR3 sequences, 25% to 35% of them present only once. V and J are TRBV28 and TRBJ1-5; D not resolved. This sequence originates from a boy under two years old who had a stem cell transplant for SCID, so the T cells may come from the graft donor. The sample in question was PBMCs, mostly from graft donor cells, obtained 360 days after TCRalphabeta/CD19-depleted stem cell transplant. As DNA, the CDR3 is TGTGCCAGCAGCTGGGATCGGGTGAGGCAGCCCCAGCATTTT. This codes for CASSWDRVRQPQHF. Complete variable domain (other parts from reference TRBV28 and TRBJ1-5): DVKVTQSSRYLVKRTGEKVFLECVQDMDHENMFWYRQDPGLGLRLIYFSYDVKMKEKGDIPEGYSVSREKKERFSLILESASTNQTSMYLCASSWDRVRQPQHFGDGTRLSIL.